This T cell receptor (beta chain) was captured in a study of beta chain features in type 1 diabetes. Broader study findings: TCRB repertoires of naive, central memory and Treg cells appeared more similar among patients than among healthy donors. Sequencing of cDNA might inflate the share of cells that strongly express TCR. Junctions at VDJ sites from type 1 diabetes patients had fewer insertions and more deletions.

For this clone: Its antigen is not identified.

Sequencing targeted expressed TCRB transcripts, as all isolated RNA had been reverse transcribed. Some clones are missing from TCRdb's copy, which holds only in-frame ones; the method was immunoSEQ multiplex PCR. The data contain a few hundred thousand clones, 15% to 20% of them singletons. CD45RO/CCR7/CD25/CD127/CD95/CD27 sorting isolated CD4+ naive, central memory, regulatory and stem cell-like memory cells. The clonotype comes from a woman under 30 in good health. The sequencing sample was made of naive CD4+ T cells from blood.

Written as DNA, the CDR3 is TGTGCCATCAGCCTTGACCAGCCAGGCTCAAACAATGAGCAGTTCTTC. It codes for CAISLDQPGSNNEQFF. The genes are TRBV10-3 and TRBJ2-1; the D is unclear. This CDR3 has 16 residues. CDR1 is ENHRY, CDR2 SYGVKD, per germline. The germline V and J ends were trimmed by 6 bases and 5 bases, with 20 bases remaining between them.